Below are 26 T cell receptor beta chains sequenced from a single sample in a study of blood T cell repertoires in COVID-19. The table came from immunoSEQ multiplex PCR; TCRdb's copy has only in-frame clones and leaves some out. Among 330,000 or so clones listed, about nine tenths were seen once. The specimen was PBMCs or T cells enriched from blood (not recorded which). The receptors come from a woman aged 25-40 years who had been exposed to COVID-19.

The chain joins TRBV9 to TRBJ2-1; D might be TRBD1 (5 bases). V gave up 6 bases and J gave up 5 bases, with 15 bases separating them. This CDR3 comprises 14 residues. Germline CDR1 is SGDLS and CDR2 is YYNGEE. This CDR3 reads CASTPRTLNNEQFF. The DNA for the CDR3 is TGTGCCAGCACCCCCCGGACACTCAACAATGAGCAGTTCTTC.

The V and J genes are TRBV5-1 and TRBJ2-2, with 9 positions matching TRBD1. V shed 3 bases, J shed 1 base, and the junction held 4 bases outside the gene matches. Germline V gene data show CDR1 as SGHRS and CDR2 as YFSETQ. The CDR3 length is 16 residues. The DNA for the CDR3 is TGCGCCAGCAGCTCGACAGGGGGACTGAACACCGGGGAGCTGTTTTTT. It translates to CASSSTGGLNTGELFF.

This clone showed up just once. V and J are TRBV10-3 and TRBJ2-3, with a possible D match to TRBD1 (5 bases). V lost 4 bases to trimming and J lost 0 bases, with 11 bases between them. There are 15 residues in the CDR3. Germline V gene lookup returns CDR1 ENHRY and CDR2 SYGVKD. The CDR3 spells CAISARQSSTDTQYF. CDR3 nucleotides: TGTGCCATCAGTGCACGACAGTCTAGCACAGATACGCAGTATTTT.

This clone has just a few counts. The chain has TRBV9 and TRBJ1-1, with TRBD1 identical over 7 bases. V shed 2 bases and J 6 bases; nucleotides not matched to a gene: 4. The CDR3 is made up of 13 amino acids. Looked up from germline, CDR1 is SGDLS and CDR2 is YYNGEE. This CDR3 is CASSVTGLSEAFF. The CDR3 nucleotides read TGTGCCAGCAGCGTGACAGGGCTTTCTGAAGCTTTCTTT. The variable domain in full, with the rest retrieved from reference TRBV9 and TRBJ1-1, is DSGVTQTPKHLITATGQRVTLRCSPRSGDLSVYWYQQSLDQGLQFLIQYYNGEERAKGNILERFSAQQFPDLHSELNLSSLELGDSALYFCASSVTGLSEAFFGQGTRLTVV.

This chain's CDR3 is CASSYGTGVDTEAFF. The CDR3 nucleotides are TGTGCCAGCAGTTATGGTACAGGGGTGGACACTGAAGCTTTCTTT. The chain has TRBV6-5 and TRBJ1-1; 7 nucleotides agree with TRBD1. The germline CDR1 and CDR2 sequences are MNHEY and SVGAGI. The trim removed 3 bases at V and 3 bases at J, leaving 7 bases unmatched. There are 15 residues in the CDR3.

As concerns this clone: Other DNA sequences from this sample encode an identical CDR3 as well. The J gene is TRBJ1-1, the V gene TRBV11-3; D might be TRBD1 (5 bases). From germline, CDR1 is SGHNT and CDR2 YENEEA. The CDR3 consists of 13 residues. Trimming cost V 2 bases and J 1 base, with 5 bases left between them. The CDR3 protein is CASSLRGNTEAFF. As DNA, the CDR3 is TGTGCCAGCAGCTTAAGGGGGAACACTGAAGCTTTCTTT.

As regards this clone: One end of the junction fails to match germline, which may point to a read error. The V gene is TRBV19, the J gene TRBJ2-2, with TRBD2 as a possible D gene (6 bases). The CDR3 runs 15 residues. The germline V gene has CDR1 LNHDA and CDR2 SQIVND (reference sequence). The DNA for the CDR3 is TGTGCCAGTAGTTGGCTAGCGACTAACACCGGGGGGCTGTTTTTT. Translating it yields CASSWLATNTGGLFF.

The chain employs TRBV7-8 and TRBJ1-5; D is possibly TRBD1 (6 bases). The CDR3 is 17 residues long. Between the trimmed V and J ends, which lost 5 bases and 0 bases, there was a span of 17 bases. Germline V lookup: CDR1 SGHVS, CDR2 FQNEAQ. The CDR3 sequence: CASSPRRGDNSNQPQHF. CDR3 DNA: TGTGCCAGCAGCCCACGCAGGGGTGATAATAGCAATCAGCCCCAGCATTTT.

The J gene is TRBJ2-1, the V gene TRBV7-8; D possibly corresponds to TRBD1 (5 bases). Germline CDR1 and CDR2: SGHVS and FQNEAQ. This CDR3 has 15 residues. The germline V and J ends were trimmed by 2 bases and 3 bases, with 11 bases remaining between them. This CDR3 is CASSLQGLDYNEQFF. In DNA, the CDR3 is TGTGCCAGCAGCTTACAGGGTCTTGACTACAATGAGCAGTTCTTC.

CDR3 nucleotide sequence: TGTGCCAGCAGTTTAGGAGGCGGAGGGTTGGATACGCAGTATTTT. The encoded protein is CASSLGGGGLDTQYF. The chain combines TRBV28 with TRBJ2-3, with a weak D call TRBD2 (6 bases). Germline V gene sequence: CDR1 MDHEN, CDR2 SYDVKM. The CDR3 has 15 residues. V was pared by 2 bases and J by 6 bases, with 15 bases between.

The chain combines TRBV5-5 with TRBJ2-3; possible D gene TRBD2, 6 bases. The CDR3 runs to 14 residues. Germline V gene sequence: CDR1 SGHKS, CDR2 YYEKEE (reference sequence). V gave up 7 bases and J gave up 3 bases, with 15 bases separating them. The CDR3 reads CASLRAGRTDTQYF. The CDR3 DNA reads as TGTGCCAGCCTCCGGGCGGGAAGGACAGATACGCAGTATTTT.

This chain connects TRBV7-3 to TRBJ2-2, with D tentatively TRBD1 (6 bases). Germline V gene sequence: CDR1 SGHTA, CDR2 FQGTGA. This CDR3 region has 14 residues. The V end was cut by 5 bases, the J end by 1 base, with 8 bases between. The CDR3 bases are TGTGCCAGCAGCCCGGACAGGAACACCGGGGAGCTGTTTTTT. Its protein product is CASSPDRNTGELFF. The full variable domain, completed using reference TRBV7-3 and TRBJ2-2, is GAGVSQTPSNKVTEKGKYVELRCDPISGHTALYWYRQSLGQGPEFLIYFQGTGAADDSGLPNDRFFAVRPEGSVSTLKIQRTERGDSAVYLCASSPDRNTGELFFGEGSRLTVL.

This clone was counted once. The chain is built from TRBV6-5 and TRBJ1-2; no reliable D call. Germline values: CDR1 MNHEY, CDR2 SVGAGI. V lost 2 bases, J lost 1 base, and 5 bases lay in between. The CDR3 spans 13 residues. CDR3 sequence (DNA): TGTGCCAGCAGTTACGGCATTAACTATGGCTACACCTTC. Translated: CASSYGINYGYTF.

This clone was observed a single time. This rearrangement joins TRBV5-6 to TRBJ2-7; 7 bases match TRBD2. The ends lost 4 bases at V and 3 bases at J; junction bases unmatched: 7. The CDR3 extends over 14 amino acids. The V gene's germline CDR1 is SGHDT and CDR2 YYEEEE. The CDR3 bases are TGTGCCAGCAGCCTAGCGGAGACTTTCTACGAGCAGTACTTC. This encodes CASSLAETFYEQYF.

This chain links TRBV11-3 with TRBJ2-1, with 14 nucleotides matching TRBD2. V shed 4 bases, J shed 10 bases, and the junction held 9 bases outside the gene matches. Germline V gene lookup returns CDR1 SGHNT and CDR2 YENEEA. The CDR3 runs to 16 residues. The CDR3 region is CASSSRTSGRRWEQFF. In nucleotides, the CDR3 is TGTGCCAGCAGCTCCCGGACTAGCGGGAGGCGATGGGAGCAGTTCTTC.

This CDR3 is CASSVGLSGTGMANEQFF. CDR3 coding DNA: TGTGCCAGCAGCGTAGGACTCAGTGGGACAGGGATGGCCAATGAGCAGTTCTTC. The chain carries TRBV9 and TRBJ2-1; 9 bases align to TRBD1. Trimming removed 0 bases from V and 6 bases from J; junction bases left unmatched: 13. Germline V lookup: CDR1 SGDLS, CDR2 YYNGEE. This CDR3 is 18 amino acids long.

This chain links TRBV29-1 with TRBJ2-3; tentative D call: TRBD1 (6 bases). This CDR3 comprises 14 residues. The germline CDR1 and CDR2 sequences are SQVTM and ANQGSEA. The germline V and J ends were trimmed by 2 bases and 1 base, with 10 bases remaining between them. The CDR3, as DNA: TGCAGCGTTGAACAGGGGATCGGCACAGATACGCAGTATTTT. This sequence encodes CSVEQGIGTDTQYF.

This clone was seen only a few times. This chain connects TRBV11-3 to TRBJ1-2; D call uncertain. Germline-derived CDR1 and CDR2 are SGHNT and YENEEA. Trimming removed 4 bases from V and 2 bases from J, with 11 bases in between. The CDR3 is 14 amino acids. CDR3 DNA sequence: TGTGCCAGCAGCTCCTCTGTAGTAAACTATGGCTACACCTTC. Translated: CASSSSVVNYGYTF.

The chain couples TRBV6-4 to TRBJ1-6; possible D gene TRBD1, 6 bases. V shed 4 bases and J shed 5 bases, with 9 bases lying between them. In germline, CDR1 is MRHNA, CDR2 SNTAGT. The CDR3 is 14 residues long. The CDR3 region has the DNA TGTGCCAGCAGTGTCACAGGGAATAATTCACCCCTCCACTTT. Its translation is CASSVTGNNSPLHF.

The V and J genes are TRBV30 and TRBJ2-7, with TRBD1 matching 9 bases. The CDR3 loop spans 15 amino acids. V lost 3 bases, J lost 5 bases, and 11 bases stayed unmatched. The germline gives CDR1 GTSNPN, CDR2 SVGIG (reference sequence). CDR3 loop: CAWRPQGAPMNEQYF. The CDR3 bases are TGTGCCTGGAGACCACAGGGGGCGCCGATGAACGAGCAGTACTTC.

This rearrangement joins TRBV7-3 to TRBJ2-1; weak D call: TRBD2 (6 bases). CDR3 length: 16 residues. Looked up from germline, CDR1 is SGHTA and CDR2 is FQGTGA. With 6 bases removed from V and 1 base from J, the gap between germline ends came to 16 bases. The chain's CDR3 is CASRGSGTESYNEQFF. DNA for the CDR3: TGTGCCAGCAGGGGTTCCGGGACTGAGTCCTACAATGAGCAGTTCTTC. The whole variable domain, filled in from reference TRBV7-3 and TRBJ2-1, reads GAGVSQTPSNKVTEKGKYVELRCDPISGHTALYWYRQSLGQGPEFLIYFQGTGAADDSGLPNDRFFAVRPEGSVSTLKIQRTERGDSAVYLCASRGSGTESYNEQFFGPGTRLTVL.

The genes are TRBV24-1 and TRBJ2-1, with D possibly being TRBD1 (6 bases). The CDR3 runs 14 residues. Germline V gene sequence: CDR1 KGHDR, CDR2 SFDVKD. The V and J ends lost 6 bases and 4 bases respectively, with 12 bases between them. The CDR3: CATSSAGEYNEQFF. CDR3 in DNA: TGTGCCACCAGTTCGGCAGGGGAATACAATGAGCAGTTCTTC.

V and J are TRBV27 and TRBJ2-5, with TRBD2 identical over 7 bases. CDR1 and CDR2 (germline): MNHEY, SMNVEV (reference sequence). V lost 2 bases to trimming and J lost 7 bases; unmatched junction nucleotides: 4. CDR3 length: 13 amino acids. The CDR3: CASSLAGEGTQYF. The CDR3 DNA reads TGTGCCAGCAGTTTAGCGGGAGAAGGGACCCAGTACTTC.

This clone was detected only a few times. The chain uses TRBV2 and TRBJ2-5; 9 positions agree with TRBD2. The germline V gene encodes CDR1 SNHLY and CDR2 FYNNEI. CDR3 length: 15 residues. Losses at the gene ends were 6 bases for V and 5 bases for J; bases not matched to a gene: 10. CDR3 DNA sequence: TGTGCCAGCAGCGTCTCTAGCGGGAAGAAGGAGACCCAGTACTTC. Residues: CASSVSSGKKETQYF. The full variable domain, its missing parts supplied by reference TRBV2 and TRBJ2-5, is EPEVTQTPSHQVTQMGQEVILRCVPISNHLYFYWYRQILGQKVEFLVSFYNNEISEKSEIFDDQFSVERPDGSNFTLKIRSTKLEDSAMYFCASSVSSGKKETQYFGPGTRLLVL.

The chain carries TRBV5-5 and TRBJ1-3, with D possibly TRBD1 on 5 matching bases. The V gene lost 2 bases and the J gene lost 4 bases, with 10 bases spanning the gap. The CDR3 covers 14 residues. CDR1 and CDR2 from the germline V gene are SGHKS and YYEKEE (reference sequence). The CDR3 reads CASSFGGDGNTIYF. The CDR3 DNA reads as TGTGCCAGCAGCTTCGGGGGGGACGGAAACACCATATATTTT.

The chain is built from TRBV5-1 and TRBJ1-2, with D possibly being TRBD1 (5 bases). The germline V and J ends were trimmed by 2 bases and 7 bases, with 18 bases remaining between them. The CDR3 is 15 residues long. The germline gives CDR1 SGHRS, CDR2 YFSETQ. The CDR3 bases are TGCGCCAGCAGCTTCGGAGGGGCGATTTTGGGTGGCTACACCTTC. Translation gives CASSFGGAILGGYTF.